This T cell receptor beta chain was identified in a study of CXCR3-negative and CXCR3-positive naive CD8 T cells. The CDR3 length is 17 residues. Germline-derived CDR1 and CDR2 are SGHVS and FNYEAQ. UMI-labeled TRB cDNA libraries were prepared by 5' RACE. TCRdb re-called the 5' RACE reads; every CDR3 protein appears as one record, without DNA. The sample features roughly 110,000 distinct CDR3 sequences, with 0.35% to 0.4% in its top ten. Regarding the study as a whole: Naive cells positive for CXCR3 carried more hydrophobic TRB CDR3s than CXCR3-negative ones.

Turning to this clonotype: What it recognizes is unknown.

This clonotype was obtained from a human donor in good health. Some clones in this sample may be carry-over from other donors' samples. The sequenced sample was naive CXCR3+ CD8+ T cells from blood. Specified subset: CD45RO-CCR7+CD27+CD95- naive CD8+ T cells expressing CXCR3 (TNR3+). This chain connects TRBV7-6 to TRBJ2-7; TCRdb's assignment of TRBD2 cannot be checked, as there is no DNA. The CDR3 sequence is CASSPGLAGVYSYEQYF. The variable domain in full, with the rest retrieved from reference TRBV7-6 and TRBJ2-7, is GAGVSQSPRYKVTKRGQDVALRCDPISGHVSLYWYRQALGQGPEFLTYFNYEAQQDKSGLPNDRFSAERPEGSISTLTIQRTEQRDSAMYRCASSPGLAGVYSYEQYFGPGTRLTVT.